A selection of T cell receptor beta chains follows, all from one sample in a study of OX40 agonist ivuxolimab in advanced cancers. Only in-frame clones appear in the TCRdb table, and some are missing; sequencing was by immunoSEQ multiplex PCR. The sample includes under 20,000 clones, 83% of them seen just once. The sample here was CD4+ or CD8+ T cells sorted from blood, taken in a trial of the OX40 agonist ivuxolimab. The source is an adult with an advanced solid tumor such as melanoma, head and neck, liver or kidney cancer. Both conserved end residues are part of each CDR3. A D gene is named only where the DNA matches it firmly. Clone size is stated in some rows and not others, as once, few, many or a class when expanded.

NA,TRBV7-9,TRBJ1-2,NA,TGTGCCAGCAGCTTAGGAGGACGAGGGGGCTACACCTTC,CASSLGGRGGYTF
TRBD1,TRBV7-9,TRBJ1-2,NA,TGTGCCAGCAGCTCCGAAGACAGGGGTCCTAACTATGGCTACACCTTC,CASSSEDRGPNYGYTF
NA,TRBV6-4,TRBJ2-3,NA,TGTGCCAGCAGTGACCGATTGGGGCGGGTGAAGGCAGATACGCAGTATTTT,CASSDRLGRVKADTQYF
TRBD1,TRBV7-2,TRBJ1-1,few,TGTGCCAGCAGCCACCGGGACAGGGAAGCTGAAGCTTTCTTT,CASSHRDREAEAFF
NA,TRBV7-2,TRBJ2-2,once,TGTGCCAGCAGCCCCCCGGGTTCAGCGAACACCGGGGAGCTGTTTTTT,CASSPPGSANTGELFF
NA,TRBV9,TRBJ2-7,once,TGTGCCAGCAGCAGTGGGGGGATGAAGTACTTC,CASSSGGMKYF
NA,TRBV7-3,TRBJ2-1,NA,TGTGCCAGCAGCTTGGGTGGAGGGGTGACCTACAATGAGCAGTTCTTC,CASSLGGGVTYNEQFF
TRBD1,TRBV30,TRBJ1-1,NA,TGTGCCTGGAGTGTGGGGACAGGGACTGAAGCTTTCTTT,CAWSVGTGTEAFF
NA,TRBV7-9,TRBJ2-6,NA,TGTGCCAGCAGCCCCCCCGTGGGTGCCGGGGCCAACGTCCTGACTTTC,CASSPPVGAGANVLTF
TRBD1,TRBV11-3,TRBJ1-6,NA,TGTGCCAGCAGCTTGTTCGGGGCGGACAGGTCACGATCACCCCTCCACTTT,CASSLFGADRSRSPLHF
NA,TRBV6-5,TRBJ1-3,NA,TGTGCCAGCCCGCAAACTTCCCTAAACACCATATATTTT,CASPQTSLNTIYF
NA,TRBV30,TRBJ2-1,NA,TGTGCCTGGATTTCCAGCTATGAGCAGTTCTTC,CAWISSYEQFF
TRBD1,TRBV29-1,TRBJ1-3,NA,TGCAGCGTTGTCTGGGACAGCTCTGGAAACACCATATATTTT,CSVVWDSSGNTIYF
NA,TRBV6-5,TRBJ1-2,NA,TGTGCCAGCAGGATACAGGGTATCGACTATGGCTACACCTTC,CASRIQGIDYGYTF
NA,TRBV9,TRBJ2-2,NA,TGTGCCAGCAGCCCCCGAACCGGGGAGCTGTTTTTT,CASSPRTGELFF
TRBD1,TRBV30,TRBJ2-7,NA,TGTGCCTGGCTGGACAGGTCAAGGGAGCAGTACTTC,CAWLDRSREQYF
TRBD1,TRBV4-1,TRBJ1-1,NA,TGCGCCAGCAGAAACAGGGGTCAAGAAGCTTTCTTT,CASRNRGQEAFF
TRBD1,TRBV28,TRBJ1-3,NA,TGTGCCAGCAGTTCCAGGGACAGGGGTCCGTACACCATATATTTT,CASSSRDRGPYTIYF
NA,TRBV30,TRBJ2-7,NA,TGTGCCTGGAGTACACCGGGACTCTCCTACGAGCAGTACTTC,CAWSTPGLSYEQYF
NA,TRBV7-9,TRBJ1-4,NA,TGTGCCAGCAGCTTCGAGGGAGCCCTTGAAAAACTGTTTTTT,CASSFEGALEKLFF
TRBD2,TRBV18,TRBJ2-7,NA,TGTGCCAGCTCACCACCGCTAGCGGGAGGCTACGTCTACGAGCAGTACTTC,CASSPPLAGGYVYEQYF
TRBD1,TRBV27,TRBJ1-5,NA,TGTGCCAGCAAACCGGGACAGCTTCTTAATCAGCCCCAGCATTTT,CASKPGQLLNQPQHF
TRBD1,TRBV5-4,TRBJ1-2,few,TGTGCCAGCAGCTCCTTTCAGGGGGCGTATGGCTACACCTTC,CASSSFQGAYGYTF
NA,TRBV7-9,TRBJ1-5,NA,TGTGCCAGCAGCACCGACAAGCAGCCCCAGCATTTT,CASSTDKQPQHF
TRBD1,TRBV11-2,TRBJ2-2,few,TGTGCCAGCAGGGAGGGACAGGGCATCGGGGAGCTGTTTTTT,CASREGQGIGELFF
TRBD2,TRBV28,TRBJ2-1,once,TGTGCCAGCAGTGCGGGGGGAAGCTCCTACAATGAGCAGTTCTTC,CASSAGGSSYNEQFF
TRBD1,TRBV7-6,TRBJ2-4,NA,TGTGCCACCCGGGACAGAAAAAACATTCAGTACTTC,CATRDRKNIQYF
NA,TRBV27,TRBJ2-1,NA,TGTGCCAGCAGTTTCTCGCGCGGCTACAATGAGCAGTTCTTC,CASSFSRGYNEQFF
TRBD2,TRBV5-1,TRBJ2-3,NA,TGCGCCAGCAGCTTGTATACGGGGGGGCGAACAGATACGCAGTATTTT,CASSLYTGGRTDTQYF
NA,TRBV4-3,TRBJ2-1,NA,TGCGCCAGCAGCCAAGACGGGGACGGGTTCTCCTACAATGAGCAGTTCTTC,CASSQDGDGFSYNEQFF
NA,TRBV19,TRBJ2-2,NA,TGTGCCAGTAGTTTCAGACTAGACACTAGGACCGGGGAGCTGTTTTTT,CASSFRLDTRTGELFF
NA,TRBV9,TRBJ2-7,NA,TGTGCCAGCAGCGTAAGTTTAAGCTCCTACGAGCAGTACTTC,CASSVSLSSYEQYF
TRBD2,TRBV28,TRBJ2-5,NA,TGTGCCAGCAGTTTACCCACTAGCGGGGACGAAGAGACCCAGTACTTC,CASSLPTSGDEETQYF
NA,TRBV6-5,TRBJ2-5,NA,TGTGCCAGCAGTTACAGGGACCACACGGGAGAGACCCAGTACTTC,CASSYRDHTGETQYF
NA,TRBV19,TRBJ2-2,NA,TGTGCCAGTAGTATAGGGTCTACCGGGGAGCTGTTTTTT,CASSIGSTGELFF
NA,TRBV6-5,TRBJ1-5,few,TGTGCCAGCAGTTACTCGAAGGTGGGTCAGCCCCAGCATTTT,CASSYSKVGQPQHF
NA,TRBV6-6,TRBJ2-3,NA,TGTGCCGCGGGGACGACGGAGACAGATACGCAGTATTTT,CAAGTTETDTQYF
NA,TRBV5-8,TRBJ2-7,NA,TGTGCCAGCACCCTAATGATCGGTTACGAGCAGTACTTC,CASTLMIGYEQYF
NA,TRBV27,TRBJ2-4,NA,TGTGCCAGCAGTTCCGCTTTTGGCAAAAACATTCAGTACTTC,CASSSAFGKNIQYF
NA,TRBV11-2,TRBJ2-1,NA,TGTGCCAGCAGTTACAATGAGCAGTTCTTC,CASSYNEQFF
TRBD2,TRBV27,TRBJ2-2,NA,TGTGCCAGCAGTTTTAGCGGGGGGACCAAAGGGGAGCTGTTTTTT,CASSFSGGTKGELFF
NA,TRBV7-9,TRBJ2-5,NA,TGTGCCAGCAGCTTAGCATCAGGGGTCGCGGAGACCCAGTACTTC,CASSLASGVAETQYF
NA,TRBV7-9,TRBJ1-5,NA,TGTGCCAGCAGCTCCCCGGGATTAGAGCCCCAGCATTTT,CASSSPGLEPQHF
NA,TRBV2,TRBJ1-1,NA,TGTGCCAGCAACGGACATCTGAACACTGAAGCTTTCTTT,CASNGHLNTEAFF
TRBD1,TRBV28,TRBJ2-3,NA,TGTGCCAGCAGTTCTGGGACAGGCACAGATACGCAGTATTTT,CASSSGTGTDTQYF
TRBD2,TRBV6-6,TRBJ2-3,many,TGTGCCAGCAGTTTAACTCTAGCGGGGGGTGTCTATACGCAGTATTTT,CASSLTLAGGVYTQYF
NA,TRBV21-1,TRBJ1-1,large,TGTGCCAGCAGCAATACGAACACTGAAGCTTTCTTT,CASSNTNTEAFF
NA,TRBV5-1,TRBJ1-1,NA,TGCGCCAGCAGCTTAAGCCCGAACACTGAAGCTTTCTTT,CASSLSPNTEAFF
NA,TRBV7-2,TRBJ1-1,NA,TGTGCCAGCAGCTCGCAAACCCCAGGCACTGCTGAAGCTTTCTTT,CASSSQTPGTAEAFF
NA,TRBV4-1,TRBJ1-5,NA,TGCGCCAGCAGCCAAGTCGTTGCAGGGTACCAGCCCCAGCATTTT,CASSQVVAGYQPQHF
TRBD1,TRBV13,TRBJ1-1,NA,TGTGCCAGCAGCTGGGGACAGGGAACTGAAGCTTTCTTT,CASSWGQGTEAFF
TRBD2,TRBV7-2,TRBJ2-7,few,TGTGCCAGCAGCTTAGAAGTAGCGGGAGGTCAAGAGCAGTACTTC,CASSLEVAGGQEQYF